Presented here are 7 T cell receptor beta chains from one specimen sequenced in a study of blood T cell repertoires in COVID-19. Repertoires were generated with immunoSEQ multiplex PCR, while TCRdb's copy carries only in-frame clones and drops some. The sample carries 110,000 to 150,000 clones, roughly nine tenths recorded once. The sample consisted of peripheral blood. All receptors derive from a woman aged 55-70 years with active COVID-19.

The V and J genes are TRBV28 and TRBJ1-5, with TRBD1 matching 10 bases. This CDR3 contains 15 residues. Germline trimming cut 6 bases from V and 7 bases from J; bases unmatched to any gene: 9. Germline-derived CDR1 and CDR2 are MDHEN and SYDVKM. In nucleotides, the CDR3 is TGTGCCAGCAGGGGACCGGACAGGGGGAGGCAGCCCCAGCATTTT. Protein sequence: CASRGPDRGRQPQHF.

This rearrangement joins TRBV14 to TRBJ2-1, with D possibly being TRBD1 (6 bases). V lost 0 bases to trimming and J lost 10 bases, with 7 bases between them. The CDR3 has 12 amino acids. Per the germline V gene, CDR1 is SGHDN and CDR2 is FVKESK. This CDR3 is CASSQERGEQFF. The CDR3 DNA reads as TGTGCCAGCAGCCAAGAAAGGGGGGAGCAGTTCTTC.

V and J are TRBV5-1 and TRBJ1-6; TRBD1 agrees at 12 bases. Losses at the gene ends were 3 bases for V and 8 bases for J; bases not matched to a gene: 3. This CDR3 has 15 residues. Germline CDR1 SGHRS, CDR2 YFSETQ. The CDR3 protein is CASSWGTGGDSPLHF. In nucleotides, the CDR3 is TGCGCCAGCAGCTGGGGGACAGGGGGCGATTCACCCCTCCACTTT.

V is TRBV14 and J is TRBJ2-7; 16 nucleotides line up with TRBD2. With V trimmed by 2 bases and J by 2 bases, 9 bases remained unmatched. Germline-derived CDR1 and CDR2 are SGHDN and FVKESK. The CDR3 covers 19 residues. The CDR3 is CASSQRPGLAGGSPYEQYF. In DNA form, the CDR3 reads TGTGCCAGCAGCCAACGTCCGGGACTAGCGGGAGGGTCCCCCTACGAGCAGTACTTC.

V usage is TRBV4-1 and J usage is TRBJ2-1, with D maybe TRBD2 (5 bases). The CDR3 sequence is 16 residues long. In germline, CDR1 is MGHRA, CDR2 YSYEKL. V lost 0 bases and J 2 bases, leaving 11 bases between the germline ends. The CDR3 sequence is CASSQDPGITYNEQFF. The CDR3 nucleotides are TGCGCCAGCAGCCAAGATCCCGGGATCACCTACAATGAGCAGTTCTTC.

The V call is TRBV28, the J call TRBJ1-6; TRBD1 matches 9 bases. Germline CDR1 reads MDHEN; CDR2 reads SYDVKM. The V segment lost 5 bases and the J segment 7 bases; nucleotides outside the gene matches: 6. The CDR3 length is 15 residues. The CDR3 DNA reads TGTGCCAGCAGTAGAGACGGGACAGGGAATTCACCCCTCCACTTT. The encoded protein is CASSRDGTGNSPLHF.

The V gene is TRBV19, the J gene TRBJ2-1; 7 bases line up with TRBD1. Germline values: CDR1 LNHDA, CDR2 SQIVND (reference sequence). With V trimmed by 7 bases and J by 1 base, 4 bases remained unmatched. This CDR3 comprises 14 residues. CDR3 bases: TGTGCCAGTAATAAGGGGGCTTCCTACAATGAGCAGTTCTTC. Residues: CASNKGASYNEQFF.